Presented here are 2 T cell receptor beta chains from one specimen sequenced in a study of T cells of healthy individuals. TCRdb re-derived calls from the 5' RACE reads in MiXCR, one entry per CDR3 protein. This sample has about 63,000 distinct CDR3 sequences; around 15% occur once, and the top ten carry approximately 4.8%. The source is a human donor in good health.

This clonotype came up a few times. The chain uses TRBV6-5 and TRBJ2-2, with TRBD1 as a possible D gene (6 bases). The V gene lost 0 bases and the J gene lost 3 bases, with 11 bases spanning the gap. This CDR3 spans 16 amino acids. Germline lookup yields CDR1 MNHEY and CDR2 SVGAGI. CDR3 sequence reads: CASSYSTGHDTGELFF. CDR3 DNA: TGTGCCAGCAGTTACTCAACGGGACACGACACCGGGGAGCTGTTTTTT.

This clonotype was recorded at least ten times. The V and J genes are TRBV28 and TRBJ2-7, with D uncertain. Germline CDR1 is MDHEN and CDR2 is SYDVKM. The CDR3 length is 16 residues. Trimming stripped 3 bases from V and 0 bases from J, with 15 bases between. The CDR3 bases are TGTGCCAGCAGTTTTACCGAATTAAGGCGCTCCTACGAGCAGTACTTC. This encodes CASSFTELRRSYEQYF.